The rows below give T cell receptor beta chains drawn from one sample of a study of T cells in Graves' hyperthyroidism and ophthalmopathy. Using its own MiXCR run on the multiplex PCR reads, TCRdb lists one record per CDR3 protein. The sample holds about 500,000 distinct CDR3 sequences, roughly 15% seen once. Sequencing used blood. Receptor source: a woman in her twenties or thirties with Graves' ophthalmopathy. The CDR3 runs from the conserved cysteine through the conserved F or W. A D gene is named only where the DNA matches it firmly. The size field is filled for only some rows; it gives once, few, many or a size class.

>NA|TRBJ2-5|TRBV20-1|many
TGCAGTGCTGCCGACGCGAGGGCGTACCAAGAGACCCAGTACTTC
CSAADARAYQETQYF
>NA|TRBJ2-5|TRBV19|few
TGTGCCAGTAGTCTTAGAACGGGACCGAACCAAGAGACCCAGTACTTC
CASSLRTGPNQETQYF
>TRBD2|TRBJ2-1|TRBV10-2|few
TGCGCCAGCAGCGGATTAGCGGGAGCGAATGAGCAGTTCTTC
CASSGLAGANEQFF
>TRBD2|TRBJ2-3|TRBV4-3|NA
TGCGCCAGCAGCCAAGATCCTGTGCGGGGAGGGGATACGCAGTATTTT
CASSQDPVRGGDTQYF
>NA|TRBJ2-7|TRBV7-8|NA
TGTGCCAGCAGCTTATACGTGCGTTTACGAGGCGAGCAGTACTTC
CASSLYVRLRGEQYF
>NA|TRBJ1-5|TRBV12-3/TRBV12-4|many
TGTGCCAGCAGTTTAGAGATAGGAGGGGATAGCAATCAGCCCCAGCATTTT
CASSLEIGGDSNQPQHF
>NA|TRBJ2-3|TRBV7-3|many
TGTGCCAGCAGCTCTGTTGGGGGGGATACGCAGTATTTT
CASSSVGGDTQYF
>NA|TRBJ2-2|TRBV7-3|many
TGTGCCAGCAGCTTAGAGGACGTTCGGGTCACCGGGGAGCTGTTTTTT
CASSLEDVRVTGELFF
>NA|TRBJ2-2|TRBV6-5|many
TGTGCCAGCAGTTACCCGTCCGAGGGCCGTGCCGGGGAGCTGTTTTTT
CASSYPSEGRAGELFF
>NA|TRBJ2-1|TRBV6-2/TRBV6-3|many
TGTGCCAGCCAATTATTCCCAGAGGATTTTAAGAATGAGCAGTTCTTC
CASQLFPEDFKNEQFF
>TRBD2|TRBJ2-7|TRBV7-2|many
TGTGCCAGCAGCTTAGGCCTAGCGGGAGGCATCGAGCAGTACTTC
CASSLGLAGGIEQYF
>NA|TRBJ2-7|TRBV7-9|many
TGTGCCAGCAGCTTATCTGGGTCCCCTGGGCAGTACTTC
CASSLSGSPGQYF
>NA|TRBJ2-7|TRBV30|NA
TGTGCCTGGAGTGTAGCTAGCGTGGCCTACGAGCAGTACTTC
CAWSVASVAYEQYF
>TRBD2|TRBJ2-3|TRBV20-1|many
TGCAGTGCGCACCTAGCGGGAAGCACAGATACGCAGTATTTT
CSAHLAGSTDTQYF
>TRBD2|TRBJ2-7|TRBV20-1|many
TGCAGTGCAGGGACTGTAGCGGGAAGCGACGAGCAGTACTTC
CSAGTVAGSDEQYF
>NA|TRBJ1-2|TRBV29-1|NA
TGCAGCGTCGGACTCCCTTTACGGGGGGTCTATGGCTACACCTTC
CSVGLPLRGVYGYTF
>NA|TRBJ2-1|TRBV12-3/TRBV12-4|few
TGTGCCAGCAGTTTTGCTAGCGAGCAGTTCTTC
CASSFASEQFF
>NA|TRBJ1-2|TRBV15|NA
TGTGCCACCAGCACTTCTTGGACGGTCGGCTACACCTTC
CATSTSWTVGYTF
>TRBD1|TRBJ1-1|TRBV28|NA
TGTGCCAGCAGTTCCCTTGGACAGGGTGGCACTGAAGCTTTCTTT
CASSSLGQGGTEAFF
>NA|TRBJ1-1|TRBV6-2/TRBV6-3|many
TGTGCCAGCACTCAAGAAGGACAGTTGAACACTGAAGCTTTCTTT
CASTQEGQLNTEAFF
>NA|TRBJ2-7|TRBV28|many
TGTGCCAGCCGATCCTACAGGTACGAGCAGTACTTC
CASRSYRYEQYF
>TRBD2|TRBJ2-1|TRBV20-1|many
TGCAGTGCTAGACATAGCGGGACCGTCAATGAGCAGTTCTTC
CSARHSGTVNEQFF
>NA|TRBJ2-1|TRBV2|many
TGTGCCAGACAGCATCCCGGGACTGTAGACAATGAGCAGTTCTTC
CARQHPGTVDNEQFF
>TRBD2|TRBJ2-1|TRBV20-1|many
TGCAGTGCCACCTCCTATGGGACTAGCGGTAATGAGCAGTTCTTC
CSATSYGTSGNEQFF
>TRBD1|TRBJ1-2|TRBV6-1|many
TGTGCCAGCAATCGGGGACAGGGGTGGCCGAACTATGGCTACACCTTC
CASNRGQGWPNYGYTF
>TRBD1|TRBJ2-5|TRBV7-2|many
TGTGCCAGCAGCTTAGGACAGGGGGCTAAAGAGACCCAGTACTTC
CASSLGQGAKETQYF
>NA|TRBJ2-1|TRBV6-2/TRBV6-3|NA
TGTGCCAGCAGTTACCGGGAACCGGGGCAGTTCTTC
CASSYREPGQFF
>NA|TRBJ2-1|TRBV7-2|many
TGTGCCAGCAGCTTTTCGCGTAATGAGCAGTTCTTC
CASSFSRNEQFF
>TRBD1|TRBJ2-5|TRBV5-8|few
TGTGCCAGCAGCTTGCGTTTAGGGGGCAGTGAGACCCAGTACTTC
CASSLRLGGSETQYF
>NA|TRBJ1-4|TRBV28|NA
TGTGCCAGCAGTTTAGCCCAGGGTGTCAGGTCAACTAATGAAAAACTGTTTTTT
CASSLAQGVRSTNEKLFF
>NA|TRBJ2-7|TRBV28|many
TGTGCCAGCAGTTTACCATCCGATTACGAGCAGTACTTC
CASSLPSDYEQYF
>TRBD1|TRBJ2-7|TRBV5-1|NA
TGCGCCAGCAGCTCCGGGACAGGGGCGTCGTGGGAGCAGTACTTC
CASSSGTGASWEQYF
>TRBD1|TRBJ1-2|TRBV29-1|NA
TGCAGCGATAGGACAGGGAGGCACTATGGCTACACCTTC
CSDRTGRHYGYTF
>NA|TRBJ2-7|TRBV29-1|NA
TGCAGCGTTGCTGAAGGGCTAGGAGGCGAGCAGTACTTC
CSVAEGLGGEQYF
>NA|TRBJ2-5|TRBV24-1|many
TGTGCCACCAGTGACCCGGGCGGAGAAGAGACCCAGTACTTC
CATSDPGGEETQYF
>TRBD2|TRBJ2-1|TRBV7-9|many
TGTGCCAGCAGCTTAGCGCTAGCGGGAGGCAGTGAGCAGTTCTTC
CASSLALAGGSEQFF
>TRBD1|TRBJ2-1|TRBV14|NA
TGTGCCAGCAGCCAACCCTGGACAGGCCACAATGAGCAGTTCTTC
CASSQPWTGHNEQFF